This T cell receptor beta chain derives from a study of neurological immune-mediated disorders. The study's findings and limits: Among expanded clones, no CDR3 amino acid sequences were shared across subjects, a pattern suggesting private repertoires in all groups.

This clonotype was seen at least ten times. The antigen is undetermined. The V segment lost 2 bases and the J segment 9 bases; nucleotides outside the gene matches: 13. The germline V gene has CDR1 MNHNS and CDR2 SASEGT. The CDR3 sequence is 16 residues long. The output of every sequencing run exceeded 160 million TCR-beta sequences, derived from 15-18 subjects. TCRdb re-derived calls from the 5' RACE reads in MiXCR, one entry per CDR3 protein. The repertoire includes tens of thousands of distinct CDR3 sequences, around 3.5% of them detected once, and over 5.5% sits in the top ten. This sequence originates from a man aged 60 to 69 with multiple sclerosis. The chain links TRBV6-1 to TRBJ2-1; 7 positions agree with TRBD1. Sequenced: PBMCs. This chain's CDR3 is CASSETTGTVIGEQFF. The CDR3 DNA sequence: TGTGCCAGCAGTGAAACGACAGGGACGGTAATAGGTGAGCAGTTCTTC.